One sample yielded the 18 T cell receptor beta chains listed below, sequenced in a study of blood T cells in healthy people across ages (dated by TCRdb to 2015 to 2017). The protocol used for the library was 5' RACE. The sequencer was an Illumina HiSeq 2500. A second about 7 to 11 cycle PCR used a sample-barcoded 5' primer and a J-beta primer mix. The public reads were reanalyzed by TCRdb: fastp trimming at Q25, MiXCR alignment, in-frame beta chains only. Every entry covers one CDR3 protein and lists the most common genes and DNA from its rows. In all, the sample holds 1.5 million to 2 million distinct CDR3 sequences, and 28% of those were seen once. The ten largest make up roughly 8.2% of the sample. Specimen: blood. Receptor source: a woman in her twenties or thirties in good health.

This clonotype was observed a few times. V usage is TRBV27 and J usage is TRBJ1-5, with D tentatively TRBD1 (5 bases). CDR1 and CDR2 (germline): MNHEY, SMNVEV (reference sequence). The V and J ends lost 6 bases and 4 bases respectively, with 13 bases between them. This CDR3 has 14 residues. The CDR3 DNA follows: TGTGCCAGCAGAGGGGTTAGGGAGAATCAGCCCCAGCATTTT. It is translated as CASRGVRENQPQHF.

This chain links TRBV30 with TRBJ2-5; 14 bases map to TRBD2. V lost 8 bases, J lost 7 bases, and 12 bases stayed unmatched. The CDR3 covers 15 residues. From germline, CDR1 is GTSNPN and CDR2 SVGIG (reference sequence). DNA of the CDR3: TGTGCCCTGAGACCGGGACTAGCGGGGGAGGGGACCCAGTACTTC. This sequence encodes CALRPGLAGEGTQYF.

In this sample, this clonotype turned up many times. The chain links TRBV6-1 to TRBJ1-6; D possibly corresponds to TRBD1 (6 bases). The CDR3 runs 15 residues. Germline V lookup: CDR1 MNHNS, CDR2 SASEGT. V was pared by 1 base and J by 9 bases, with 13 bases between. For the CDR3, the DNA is TGTGCCAGCAGTGAAGTTTTACAGGGAAGTTCACCCCTCCACTTT. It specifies CASSEVLQGSSPLHF.

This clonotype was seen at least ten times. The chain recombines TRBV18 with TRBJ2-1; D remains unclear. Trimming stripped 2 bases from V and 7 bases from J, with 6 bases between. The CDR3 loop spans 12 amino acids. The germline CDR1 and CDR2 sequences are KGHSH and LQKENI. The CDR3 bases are TGTGCCAGCTCACCAGCTGAGAATGAGCAGTTCTTC. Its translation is CASSPAENEQFF.

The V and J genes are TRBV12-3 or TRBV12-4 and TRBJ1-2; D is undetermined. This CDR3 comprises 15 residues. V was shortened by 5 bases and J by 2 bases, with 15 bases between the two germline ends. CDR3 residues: CASSPGSHSNYGYTF. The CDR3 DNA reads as TGTGCCAGCAGTCCCGGATCCCACTCCAACTATGGCTACACCTTC.

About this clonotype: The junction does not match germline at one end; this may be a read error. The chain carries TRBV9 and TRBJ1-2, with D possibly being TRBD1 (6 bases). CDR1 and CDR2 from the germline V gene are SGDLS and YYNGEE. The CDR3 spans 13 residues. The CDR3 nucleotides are TGTGCTAGCAGCGAGGCAGGGGCCTATGGCTACACCTTC. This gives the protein CASSEAGAYGYTF.

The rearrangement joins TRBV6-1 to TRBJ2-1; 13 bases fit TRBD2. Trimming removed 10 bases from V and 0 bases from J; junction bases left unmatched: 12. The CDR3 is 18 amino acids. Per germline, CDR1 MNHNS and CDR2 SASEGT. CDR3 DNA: TGTGCCACCCTCGGGACTAGCGGGATAAAGGGCTCCTACAATGAGCAGTTCTTC. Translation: CATLGTSGIKGSYNEQFF.

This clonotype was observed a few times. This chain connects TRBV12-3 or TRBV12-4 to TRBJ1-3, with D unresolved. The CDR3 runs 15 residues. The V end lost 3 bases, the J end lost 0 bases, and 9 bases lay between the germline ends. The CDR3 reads CASSFGGPSGNTIYF. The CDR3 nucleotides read TGTGCCAGCAGTTTCGGCGGACCCTCTGGAAACACCATATATTTT.

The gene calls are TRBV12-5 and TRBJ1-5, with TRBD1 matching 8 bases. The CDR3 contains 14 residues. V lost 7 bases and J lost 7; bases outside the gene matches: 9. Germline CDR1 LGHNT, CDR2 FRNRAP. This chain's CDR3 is CASASGQAGQPQHF. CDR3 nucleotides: TGTGCTAGTGCCTCGGGACAGGCGGGGCAGCCCCAGCATTTT.

The CDR3 region has the DNA TGTGCCAGCGGGGCGGGGGACACAGATACGCAGTATTTT. This encodes CASGAGDTDTQYF. The gene calls are TRBV6-2 or TRBV6-3 and TRBJ2-3; 7 nucleotides agree with TRBD2. Trimming at V came to 8 bases and at J to 2 bases, leaving 4 bases not matched to a gene. CDR1 is MNHEY, CDR2 SVGEGT, per germline. The CDR3 runs 13 residues.

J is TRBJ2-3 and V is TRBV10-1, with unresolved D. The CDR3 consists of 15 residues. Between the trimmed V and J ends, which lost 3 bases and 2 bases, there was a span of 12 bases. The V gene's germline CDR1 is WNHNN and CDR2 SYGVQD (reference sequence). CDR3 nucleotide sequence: TGCGCCAGCAGTGATACGTGGGGAACCACAGATACGCAGTATTTT. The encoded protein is CASSDTWGTTDTQYF.

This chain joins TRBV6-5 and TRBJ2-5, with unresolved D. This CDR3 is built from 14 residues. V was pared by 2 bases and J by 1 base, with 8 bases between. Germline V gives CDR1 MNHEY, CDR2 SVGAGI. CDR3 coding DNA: TGTGCCAGCAGTTACGGGAACCCCCAAGAGACCCAGTACTTC. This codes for CASSYGNPQETQYF.

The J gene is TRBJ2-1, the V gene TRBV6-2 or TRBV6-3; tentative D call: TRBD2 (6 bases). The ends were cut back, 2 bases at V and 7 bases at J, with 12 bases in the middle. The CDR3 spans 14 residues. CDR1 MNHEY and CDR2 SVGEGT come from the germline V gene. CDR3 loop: CASSYLGTGNEQFF. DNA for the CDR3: TGTGCCAGCAGTTACCTCGGGACTGGAAATGAGCAGTTCTTC.

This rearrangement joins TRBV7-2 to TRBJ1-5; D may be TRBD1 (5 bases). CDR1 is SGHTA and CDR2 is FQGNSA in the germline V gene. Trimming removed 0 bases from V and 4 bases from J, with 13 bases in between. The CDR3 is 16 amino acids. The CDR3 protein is CASSLAGGSVNQPQHF. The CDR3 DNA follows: TGTGCCAGCAGCTTAGCGGGGGGAAGCGTTAATCAGCCCCAGCATTTT.

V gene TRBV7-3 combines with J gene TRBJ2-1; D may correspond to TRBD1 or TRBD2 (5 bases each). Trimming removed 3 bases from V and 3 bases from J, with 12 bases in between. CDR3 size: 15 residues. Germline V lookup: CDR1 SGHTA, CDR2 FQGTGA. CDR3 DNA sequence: TGTGCCAGCAGCTTCCAGAGTGGGGGCTACAATGAGCAGTTCTTC. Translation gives CASSFQSGGYNEQFF.

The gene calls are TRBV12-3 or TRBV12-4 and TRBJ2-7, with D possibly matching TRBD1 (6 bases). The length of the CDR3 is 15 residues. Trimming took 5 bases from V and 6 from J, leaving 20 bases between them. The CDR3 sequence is CASSDTGRLTGEQYF. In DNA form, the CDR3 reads TGTGCCAGCAGTGATACAGGGCGGCTTACCGGCGAGCAGTACTTC.

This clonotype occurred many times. In DNA, the CDR3 is TGTGCCATCAGCCCCGGGACAGGGGCGCAAGAGACCCAGTACTTC. This translates into CAISPGTGAQETQYF. V gene TRBV10-3 combines with J gene TRBJ2-5; 10 nucleotides agree with TRBD1. This CDR3 comprises 15 residues. Germline V gene lookup returns CDR1 ENHRY and CDR2 SYGVKD. Trimming at V came to 6 bases and at J to 2 bases, leaving 6 bases not matched to a gene.

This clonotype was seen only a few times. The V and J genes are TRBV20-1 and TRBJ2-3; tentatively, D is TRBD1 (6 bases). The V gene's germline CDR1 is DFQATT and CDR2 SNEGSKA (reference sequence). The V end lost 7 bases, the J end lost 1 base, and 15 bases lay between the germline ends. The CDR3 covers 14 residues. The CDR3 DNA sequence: TGCAGTGTTACGACAGGTTCGGGCACAGATACGCAGTATTTT. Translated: CSVTTGSGTDTQYF.